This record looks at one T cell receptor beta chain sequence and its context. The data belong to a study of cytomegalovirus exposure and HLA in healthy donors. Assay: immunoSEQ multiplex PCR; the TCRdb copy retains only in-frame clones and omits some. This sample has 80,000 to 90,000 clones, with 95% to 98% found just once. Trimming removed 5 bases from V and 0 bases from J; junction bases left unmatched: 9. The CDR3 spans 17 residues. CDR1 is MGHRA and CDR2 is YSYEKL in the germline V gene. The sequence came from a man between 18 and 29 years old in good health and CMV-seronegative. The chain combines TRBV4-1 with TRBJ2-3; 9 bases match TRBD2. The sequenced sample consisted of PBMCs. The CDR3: CASSWKTTSGSTDTQYF. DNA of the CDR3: TGCGCCAGCAGCTGGAAGACAACTAGCGGGAGCACAGATACGCAGTATTTT.